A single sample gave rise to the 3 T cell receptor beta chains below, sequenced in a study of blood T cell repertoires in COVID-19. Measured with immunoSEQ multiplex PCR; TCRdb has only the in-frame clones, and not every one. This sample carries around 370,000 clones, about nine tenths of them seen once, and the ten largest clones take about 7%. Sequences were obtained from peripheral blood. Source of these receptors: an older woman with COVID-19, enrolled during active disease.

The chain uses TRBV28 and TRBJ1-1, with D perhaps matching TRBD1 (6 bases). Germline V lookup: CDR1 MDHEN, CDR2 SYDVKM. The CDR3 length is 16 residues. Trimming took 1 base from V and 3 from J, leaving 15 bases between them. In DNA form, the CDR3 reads TGTGCCAGCAGTTTATCGTCGGCAGGGGTATACACTGAAGCTTTCTTT. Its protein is CASSLSSAGVYTEAFF.

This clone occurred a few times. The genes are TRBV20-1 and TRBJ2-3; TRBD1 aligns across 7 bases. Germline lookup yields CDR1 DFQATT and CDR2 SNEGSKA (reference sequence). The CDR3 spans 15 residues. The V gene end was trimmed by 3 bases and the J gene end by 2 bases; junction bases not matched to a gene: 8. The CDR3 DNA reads TGCAGTGCTAGTCCAGGGGGAACAGCCACAGATACGCAGTATTTT. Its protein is CSASPGGTATDTQYF.

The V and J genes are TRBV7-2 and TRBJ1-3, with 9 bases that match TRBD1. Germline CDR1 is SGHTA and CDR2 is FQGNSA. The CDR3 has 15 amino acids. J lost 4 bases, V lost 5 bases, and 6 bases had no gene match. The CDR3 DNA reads TGTGCCAGCAGCGGTGGGACAGGGCTCGGAAACACCATATATTTT. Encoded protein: CASSGGTGLGNTIYF.